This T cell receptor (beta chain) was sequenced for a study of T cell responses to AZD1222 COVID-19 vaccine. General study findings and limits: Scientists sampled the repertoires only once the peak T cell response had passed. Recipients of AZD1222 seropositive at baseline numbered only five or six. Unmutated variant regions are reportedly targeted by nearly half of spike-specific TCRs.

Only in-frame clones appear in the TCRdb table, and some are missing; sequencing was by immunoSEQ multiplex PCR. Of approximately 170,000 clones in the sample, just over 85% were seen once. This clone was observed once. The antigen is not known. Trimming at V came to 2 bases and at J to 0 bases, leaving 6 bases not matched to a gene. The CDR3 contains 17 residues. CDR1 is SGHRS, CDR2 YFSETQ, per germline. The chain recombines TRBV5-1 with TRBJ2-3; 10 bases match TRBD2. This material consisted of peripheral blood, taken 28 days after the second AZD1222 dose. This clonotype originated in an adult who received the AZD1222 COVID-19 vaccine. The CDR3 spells CASSLAGGKSSTDTQYF. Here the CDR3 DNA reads TGCGCCAGCAGCTTAGCGGGGGGGAAGTCTAGCACAGATACGCAGTATTTT.